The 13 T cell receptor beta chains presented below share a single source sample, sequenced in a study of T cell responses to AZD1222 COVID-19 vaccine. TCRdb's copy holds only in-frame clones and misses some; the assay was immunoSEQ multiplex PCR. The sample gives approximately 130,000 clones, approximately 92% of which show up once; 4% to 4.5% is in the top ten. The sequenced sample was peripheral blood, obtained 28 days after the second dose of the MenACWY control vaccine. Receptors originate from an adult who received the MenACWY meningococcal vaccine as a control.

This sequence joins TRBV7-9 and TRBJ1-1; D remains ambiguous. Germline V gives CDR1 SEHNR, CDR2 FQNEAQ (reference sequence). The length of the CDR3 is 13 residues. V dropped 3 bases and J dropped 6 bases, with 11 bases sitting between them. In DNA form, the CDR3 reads TGTGCCAGCAGCTTCCCTCTACCGTCTGAAGCTTTCTTT. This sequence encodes CASSFPLPSEAFF.

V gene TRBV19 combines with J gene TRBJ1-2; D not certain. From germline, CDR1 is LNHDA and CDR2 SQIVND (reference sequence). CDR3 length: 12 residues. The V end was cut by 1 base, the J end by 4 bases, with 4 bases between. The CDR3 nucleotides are TGTGCCAGTAGTATAGCCGCCTATGGCTACACCTTC. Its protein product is CASSIAAYGYTF.

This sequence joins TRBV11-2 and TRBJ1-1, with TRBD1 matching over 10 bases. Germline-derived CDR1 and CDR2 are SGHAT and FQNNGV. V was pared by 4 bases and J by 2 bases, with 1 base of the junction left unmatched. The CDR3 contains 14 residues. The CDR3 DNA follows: TGTGCCAGCAGCTCGACAGGGGGCAACACTGAAGCTTTCTTT. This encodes CASSSTGGNTEAFF.

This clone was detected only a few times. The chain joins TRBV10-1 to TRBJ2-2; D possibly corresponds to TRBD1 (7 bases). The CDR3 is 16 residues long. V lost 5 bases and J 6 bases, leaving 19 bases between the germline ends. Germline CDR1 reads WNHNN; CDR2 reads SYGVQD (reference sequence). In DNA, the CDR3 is TGCGCCAGCAGTCCTCCTCGGCAGGGGGAGGCCGGGGAGCTGTTTTTT. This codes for CASSPPRQGEAGELFF.

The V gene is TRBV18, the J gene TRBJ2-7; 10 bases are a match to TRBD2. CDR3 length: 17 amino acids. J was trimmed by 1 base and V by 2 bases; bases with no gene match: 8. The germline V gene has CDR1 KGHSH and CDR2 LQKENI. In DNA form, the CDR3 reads TGTGCCAGCTCACCATCAGTCCCTAGCGGGAGTTCCTACGAGCAGTACTTC. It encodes CASSPSVPSGSSYEQYF.

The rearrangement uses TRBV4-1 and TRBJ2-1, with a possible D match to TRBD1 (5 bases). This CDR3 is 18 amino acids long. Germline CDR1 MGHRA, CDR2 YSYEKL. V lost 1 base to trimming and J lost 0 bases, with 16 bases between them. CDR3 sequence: CASSQVDMGLSSYNEQFF. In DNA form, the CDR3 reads TGCGCCAGCAGCCAAGTCGACATGGGGCTGAGCTCCTACAATGAGCAGTTCTTC.

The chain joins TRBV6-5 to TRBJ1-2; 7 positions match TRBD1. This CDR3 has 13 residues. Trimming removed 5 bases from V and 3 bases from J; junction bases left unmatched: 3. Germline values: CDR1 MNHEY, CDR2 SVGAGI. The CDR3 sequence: CASSKGQYYGYTF. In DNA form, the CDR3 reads TGTGCCAGCAGTAAGGGACAGTACTATGGCTACACCTTC.

CDR3 nucleotide sequence: TGTGCCAGCAGTTACTCGATACTTGGGACGGTGAACACCGGGGAGCTGTTTTTT. This codes for CASSYSILGTVNTGELFF. The chain recombines TRBV6-2 or TRBV6-3 with TRBJ2-2, with D perhaps being TRBD1 or TRBD2 (5 bases each). Germline assignment: CDR1 MNHEY and CDR2 SVGEGT. Between the trimmed V and J ends, which lost 0 bases and 1 base, there was a span of 15 bases. This CDR3 spans 18 amino acids.

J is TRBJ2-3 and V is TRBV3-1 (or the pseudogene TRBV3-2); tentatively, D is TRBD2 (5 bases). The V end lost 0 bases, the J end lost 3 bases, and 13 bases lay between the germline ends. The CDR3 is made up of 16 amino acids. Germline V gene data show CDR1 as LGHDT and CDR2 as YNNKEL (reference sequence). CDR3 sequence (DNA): TGTGCCAGCAGCCAAGAATCCCAGACGGGGACAGATACGCAGTATTTT. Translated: CASSQESQTGTDTQYF.

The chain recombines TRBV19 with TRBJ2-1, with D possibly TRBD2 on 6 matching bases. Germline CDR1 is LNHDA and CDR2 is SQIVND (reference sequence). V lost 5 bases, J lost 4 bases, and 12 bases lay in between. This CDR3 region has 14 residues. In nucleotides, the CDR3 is TGTGCCAGTAGTGCCGGGAGTGTTTACAATGAGCAGTTCTTC. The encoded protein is CASSAGSVYNEQFF.

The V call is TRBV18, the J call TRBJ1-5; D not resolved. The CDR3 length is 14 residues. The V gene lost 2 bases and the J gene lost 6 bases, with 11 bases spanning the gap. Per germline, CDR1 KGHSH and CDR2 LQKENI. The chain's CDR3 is CASSPEVGRQPQHF. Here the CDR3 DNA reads TGTGCCAGCTCACCAGAAGTAGGACGTCAGCCCCAGCATTTT.

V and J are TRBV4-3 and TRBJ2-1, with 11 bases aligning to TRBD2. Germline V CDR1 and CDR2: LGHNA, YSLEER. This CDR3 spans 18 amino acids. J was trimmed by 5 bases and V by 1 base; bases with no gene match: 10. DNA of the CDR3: TGCGCCAGCAGCCAAGCCGTAATAGCGGGGGGGCCGAACAATGAGCAGTTCTTC. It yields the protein CASSQAVIAGGPNNEQFF.

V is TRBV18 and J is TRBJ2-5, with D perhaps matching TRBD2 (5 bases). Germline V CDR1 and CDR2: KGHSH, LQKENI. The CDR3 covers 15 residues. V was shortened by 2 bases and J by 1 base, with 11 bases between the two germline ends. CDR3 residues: CASSPNSGGQETQYF. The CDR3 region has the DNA TGTGCCAGCTCACCAAACAGCGGAGGCCAAGAGACCCAGTACTTC.